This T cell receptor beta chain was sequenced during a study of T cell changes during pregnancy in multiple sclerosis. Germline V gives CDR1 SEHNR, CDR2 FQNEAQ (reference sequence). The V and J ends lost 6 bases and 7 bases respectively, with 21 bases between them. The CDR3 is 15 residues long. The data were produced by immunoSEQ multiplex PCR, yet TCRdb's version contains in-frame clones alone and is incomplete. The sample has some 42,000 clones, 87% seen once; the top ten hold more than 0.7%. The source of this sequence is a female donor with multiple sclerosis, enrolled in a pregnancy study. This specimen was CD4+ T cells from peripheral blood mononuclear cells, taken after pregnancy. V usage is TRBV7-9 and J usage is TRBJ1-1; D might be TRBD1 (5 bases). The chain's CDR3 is CASRLPLRGGDEAFF. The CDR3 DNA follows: TGTGCCAGCAGGCTGCCCCTTAGGGGCGGTGATGAAGCTTTCTTT.